The T cell receptor beta chain under discussion was sequenced for a study of cytomegalovirus exposure and HLA in healthy donors. 60 Vbeta and 13 Jbeta primers were used in PCR. Libraries were prepared by immunoSEQ multiplex PCR; TCRdb keeps only in-frame clonotypes and omits some of them. The table lists around 150,000 clones, approximately 84% of them singletons. The ends lost 3 bases at V and 2 bases at J; junction bases unmatched: 3. Germline assignment: CDR1 PRHDT and CDR2 FYEKMQ (reference sequence). The CDR3 has 16 amino acids. The material sequenced was PBMCs. This TCR derives from a man aged 18-30 years in good health and CMV-seropositive. The chain uses TRBV13 and TRBJ2-3, with 12 positions matching TRBD2. The CDR3 sequence is CASSFRLAGDTDTQYF. The CDR3 nucleotides are TGTGCCAGCAGCTTCCGACTAGCGGGGGACACAGATACGCAGTATTTT. The full variable domain, completed using reference TRBV13 and TRBJ2-3, is AAGVIQSPRHLIKEKRETATLKCYPIPRHDTVYWYQQGPGQDPQFLISFYEKMQSDKGSIPDRFSAQQFSDYHSELNMSSLELGDSALYFCASSFRLAGDTDTQYFGPGTRLTVL.